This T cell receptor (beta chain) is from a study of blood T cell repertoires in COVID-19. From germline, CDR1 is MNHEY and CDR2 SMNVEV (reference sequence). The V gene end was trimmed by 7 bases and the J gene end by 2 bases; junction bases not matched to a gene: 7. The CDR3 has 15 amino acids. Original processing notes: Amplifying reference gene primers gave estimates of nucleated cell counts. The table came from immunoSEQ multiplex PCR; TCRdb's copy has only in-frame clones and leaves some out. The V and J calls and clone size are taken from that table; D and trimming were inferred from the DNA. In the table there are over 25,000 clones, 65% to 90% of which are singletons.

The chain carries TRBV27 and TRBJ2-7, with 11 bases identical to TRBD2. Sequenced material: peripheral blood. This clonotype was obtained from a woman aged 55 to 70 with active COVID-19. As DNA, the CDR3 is TGTGCCAGCACTAGACTAGCGGGAAATCCCTACGAGCAGTACTTC. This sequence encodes CASTRLAGNPYEQYF.